The clone carrying this TCR beta chain was picked up a small number of times. Using immunoSEQ multiplex PCR, the repertoire was profiled, and TCRdb retains in-frame clones only, with some absent. The sample records under 95,000 clones, about 88% being singletons. The data stem from a study of blood T cell repertoires in COVID-19. Study overall: Sites in the United States, Italy and Spain provided acute and convalescent COVID-19 samples. In each case, the material was cDNA or gDNA derived from T cells, B-cell-depleted T cells, or PBMCs.

Germline CDR1 reads LNHDA; CDR2 reads SQIVND (reference sequence). This CDR3 spans 14 amino acids. The ends were cut back, 5 bases at V and 2 bases at J, with 13 bases in the middle. The sequencing sample was made of peripheral blood. The TCR originated in a human donor in a cohort sampled during active COVID-19. The V call is TRBV19, the J call TRBJ2-7, with D unclear. The CDR3 bases are TGTGCCAGTAGTCGGTCAAGCTCCCCCTACGAGCAGTACTTC. This gives the protein CASSRSSSPYEQYF.